This T cell receptor (beta chain) is from a study of T cell responses to AZD1222 COVID-19 vaccine. Repertoires were generated with immunoSEQ multiplex PCR, while TCRdb's copy carries only in-frame clones and drops some. The table has roughly 160,000 clones, over 75% seen once. Germline CDR1 and CDR2: LNHDA and SQIVND (reference sequence). There are 14 residues in the CDR3. The germline V and J ends were trimmed by 3 bases and 8 bases, with 16 bases remaining between them. This chain connects TRBV19 to TRBJ1-1; D gene uncertain. The material sequenced was peripheral blood, taken on day 0 of AZD1222 vaccination. The receptor comes from an adult in good health. The CDR3 region has the DNA TGTGCCAGTAGTATCCTAGGGCAGGCGGGCGAAGCTTTCTTT. Amino acids: CASSILGQAGEAFF.